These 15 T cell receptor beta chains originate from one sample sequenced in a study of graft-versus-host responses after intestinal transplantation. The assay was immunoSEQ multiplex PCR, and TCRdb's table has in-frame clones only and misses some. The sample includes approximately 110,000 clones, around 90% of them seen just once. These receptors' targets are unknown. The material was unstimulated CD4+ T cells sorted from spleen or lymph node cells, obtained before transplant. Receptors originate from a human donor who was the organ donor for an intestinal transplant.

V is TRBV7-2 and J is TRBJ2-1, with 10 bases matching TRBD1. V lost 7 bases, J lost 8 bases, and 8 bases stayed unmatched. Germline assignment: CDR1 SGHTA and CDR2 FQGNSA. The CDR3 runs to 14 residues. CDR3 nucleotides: TGTGCCAGCATCCGGGACAGGGGTTATGATGAGCAGTTCTTC. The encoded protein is CASIRDRGYDEQFF.

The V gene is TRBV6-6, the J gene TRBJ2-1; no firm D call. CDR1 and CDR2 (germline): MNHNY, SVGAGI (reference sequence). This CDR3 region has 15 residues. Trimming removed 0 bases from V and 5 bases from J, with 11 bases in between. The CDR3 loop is CASSYSRQENNEQFF. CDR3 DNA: TGTGCCAGCAGTTACTCGAGGCAGGAAAACAATGAGCAGTTCTTC.

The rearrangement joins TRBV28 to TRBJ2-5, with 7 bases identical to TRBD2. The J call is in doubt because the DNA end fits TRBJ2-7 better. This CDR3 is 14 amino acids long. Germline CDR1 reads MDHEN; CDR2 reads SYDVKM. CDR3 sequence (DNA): TGTGCCAGCAGCCCCCCCAGCGGGGCCTACGAGCAGTACTTC. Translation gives CASSPPSGAYEQYF.

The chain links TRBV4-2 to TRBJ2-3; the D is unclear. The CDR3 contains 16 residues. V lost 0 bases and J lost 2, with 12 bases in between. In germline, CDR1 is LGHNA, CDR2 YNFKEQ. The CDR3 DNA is TGTGCCAGCAGCCAAGATTCTGGTGCCGACACAGATACGCAGTATTTT. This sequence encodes CASSQDSGADTDTQYF.

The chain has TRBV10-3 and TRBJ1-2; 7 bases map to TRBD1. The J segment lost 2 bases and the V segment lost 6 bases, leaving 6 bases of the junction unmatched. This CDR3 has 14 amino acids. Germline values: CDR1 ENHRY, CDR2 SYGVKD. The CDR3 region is CAIRRGGQNYGYTF. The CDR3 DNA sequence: TGTGCCATCAGGAGGGGGGGACAGAACTATGGCTACACCTTC.

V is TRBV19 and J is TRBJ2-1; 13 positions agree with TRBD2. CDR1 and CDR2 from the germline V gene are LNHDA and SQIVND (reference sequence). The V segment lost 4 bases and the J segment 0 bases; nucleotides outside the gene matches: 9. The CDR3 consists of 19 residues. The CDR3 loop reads CASSSRTSGRGVSYNEQFF. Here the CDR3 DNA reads TGTGCCAGTAGTAGTAGGACTAGCGGGAGAGGAGTCTCCTACAATGAGCAGTTCTTC. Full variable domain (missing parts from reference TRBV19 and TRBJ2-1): DGGITQSPKYLFRKEGQNVTLSCEQNLNHDAMYWYRQDPGQGLRLIYYSQIVNDFQKGDIAEGYSVSREKKESFPLTVTSAQKNPTAFYLCASSSRTSGRGVSYNEQFFGPGTRLTVL.

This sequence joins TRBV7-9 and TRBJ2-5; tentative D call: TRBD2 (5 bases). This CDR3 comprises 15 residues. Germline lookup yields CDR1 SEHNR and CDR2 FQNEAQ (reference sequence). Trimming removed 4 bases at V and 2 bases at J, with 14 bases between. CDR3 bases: TGTGCCAGCAGCTCGAGAGAGGGCCCTCAAGAGACCCAGTACTTC. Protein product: CASSSREGPQETQYF.

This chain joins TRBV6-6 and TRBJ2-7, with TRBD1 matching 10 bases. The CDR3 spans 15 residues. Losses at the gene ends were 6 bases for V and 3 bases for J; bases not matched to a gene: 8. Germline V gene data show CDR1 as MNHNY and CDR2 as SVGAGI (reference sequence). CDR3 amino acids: CASRSGQGDSYEQYF. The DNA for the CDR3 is TGTGCCAGCAGATCCGGACAGGGGGATAGCTACGAGCAGTACTTC.

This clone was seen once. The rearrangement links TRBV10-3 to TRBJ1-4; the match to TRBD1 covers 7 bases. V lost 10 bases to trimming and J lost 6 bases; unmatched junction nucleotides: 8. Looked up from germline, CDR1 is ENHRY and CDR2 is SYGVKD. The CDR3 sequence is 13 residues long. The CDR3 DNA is TGTGCCACCTCACAGGGGCCCGATGAAAAACTGTTTTTT. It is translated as CATSQGPDEKLFF.

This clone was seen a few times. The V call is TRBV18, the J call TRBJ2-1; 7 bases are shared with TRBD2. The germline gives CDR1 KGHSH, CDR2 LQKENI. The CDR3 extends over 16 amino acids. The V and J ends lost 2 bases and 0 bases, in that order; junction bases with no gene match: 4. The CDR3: CASSPWGGSSYNEQFF. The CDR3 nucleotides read TGTGCCAGCTCACCATGGGGCGGGAGCTCCTACAATGAGCAGTTCTTC. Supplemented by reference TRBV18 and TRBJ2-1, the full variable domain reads NAGVMQNPRHLVRRRGQEARLRCSPMKGHSHVYWYRQLPEEGLKFMVYLQKENIIDESGMPKERFSAEFPKEGPSILRIQQVVRGDSAAYFCASSPWGGSSYNEQFFGPGTRLTVL.

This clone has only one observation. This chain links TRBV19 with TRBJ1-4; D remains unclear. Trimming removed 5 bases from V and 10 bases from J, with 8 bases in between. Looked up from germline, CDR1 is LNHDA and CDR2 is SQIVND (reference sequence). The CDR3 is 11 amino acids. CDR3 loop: CASSSQRKLFF. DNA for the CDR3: TGTGCCAGTAGTTCGCAGCGAAAACTGTTTTTT.

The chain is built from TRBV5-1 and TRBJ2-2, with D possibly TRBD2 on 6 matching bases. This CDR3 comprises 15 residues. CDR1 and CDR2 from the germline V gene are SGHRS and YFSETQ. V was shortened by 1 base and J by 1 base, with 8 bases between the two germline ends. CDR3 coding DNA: TGCGCCAGCAGCTTGTGGCGGGAGAACACCGGGGAGCTGTTTTTT. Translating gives CASSLWRENTGELFF.

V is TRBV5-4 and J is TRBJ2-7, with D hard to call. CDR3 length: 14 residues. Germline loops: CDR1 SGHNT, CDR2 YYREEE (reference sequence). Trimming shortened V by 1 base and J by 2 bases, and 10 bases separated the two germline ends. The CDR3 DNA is TGTGCCAGCAGCTTGAACCGCGCACCCTACGAGCAGTACTTC. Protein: CASSLNRAPYEQYF.

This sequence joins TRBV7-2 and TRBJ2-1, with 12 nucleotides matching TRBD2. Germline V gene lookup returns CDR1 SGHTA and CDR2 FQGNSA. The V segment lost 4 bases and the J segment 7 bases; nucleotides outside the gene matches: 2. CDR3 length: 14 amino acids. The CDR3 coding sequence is TGTGCCAGCAGCTGGGGACTAGCGGGTAATGAGCAGTTCTTC. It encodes CASSWGLAGNEQFF.

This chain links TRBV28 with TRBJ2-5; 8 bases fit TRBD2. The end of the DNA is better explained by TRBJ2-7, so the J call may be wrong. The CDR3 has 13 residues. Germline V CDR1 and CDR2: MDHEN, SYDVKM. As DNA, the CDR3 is TGTGCCAGCAGACCGGGACTAGAGGGCGAGCAGTACTTC. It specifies CASRPGLEGEQYF.